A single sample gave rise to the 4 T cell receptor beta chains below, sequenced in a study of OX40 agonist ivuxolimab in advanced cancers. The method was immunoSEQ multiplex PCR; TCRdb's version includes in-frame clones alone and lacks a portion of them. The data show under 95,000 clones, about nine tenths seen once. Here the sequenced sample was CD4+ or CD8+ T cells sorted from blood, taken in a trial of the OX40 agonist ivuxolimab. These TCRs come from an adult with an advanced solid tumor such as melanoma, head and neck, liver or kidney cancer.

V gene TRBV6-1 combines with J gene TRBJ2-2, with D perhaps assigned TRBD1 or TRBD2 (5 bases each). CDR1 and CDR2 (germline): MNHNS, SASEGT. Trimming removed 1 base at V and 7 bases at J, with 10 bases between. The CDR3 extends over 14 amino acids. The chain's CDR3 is CASSEVGVHGELFF. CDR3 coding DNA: TGTGCCAGCAGTGAAGTGGGGGTCCACGGGGAGCTGTTTTTT.

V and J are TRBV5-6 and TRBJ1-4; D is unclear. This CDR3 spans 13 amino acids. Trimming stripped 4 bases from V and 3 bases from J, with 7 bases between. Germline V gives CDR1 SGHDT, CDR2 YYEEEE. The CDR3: CASSLEPNEKLFF. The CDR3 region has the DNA TGTGCCAGCAGCCTGGAACCTAATGAAAAACTGTTTTTT.

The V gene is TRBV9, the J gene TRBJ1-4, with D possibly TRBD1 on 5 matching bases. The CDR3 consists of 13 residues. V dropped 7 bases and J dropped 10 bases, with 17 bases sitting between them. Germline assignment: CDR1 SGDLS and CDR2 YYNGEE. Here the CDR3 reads CASGAAQGGKLFF. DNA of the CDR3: TGTGCCAGCGGGGCGGCTCAGGGCGGAAAACTGTTTTTT.

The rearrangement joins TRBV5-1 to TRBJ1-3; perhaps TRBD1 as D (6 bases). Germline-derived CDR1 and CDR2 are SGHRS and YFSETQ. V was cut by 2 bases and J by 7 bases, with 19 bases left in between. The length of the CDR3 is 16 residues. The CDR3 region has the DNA TGCGCCAGCAGCTTCGGACAGATCCCTAAGGGGAACACCATATATTTT. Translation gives CASSFGQIPKGNTIYF.